This TCR beta chain is from a study of shared clonotypes between healthy human individuals. Study results and caveats: Between several donors, naive CD4 clonotypes were shared at a level of about 5%.

Germline CDR1 SGHTA, CDR2 FQGNSA. The V and J ends lost 4 bases and 1 base respectively, with 15 bases between them. The CDR3 is made up of 16 amino acids. The protocol was immunoSEQ multiplex PCR, while the TCRdb copy is restricted to in-frame clones and leaves out a portion. The sample shows about a million clones, approximately 75% of them seen only once. In regard to this clone: Its target is not known.

The sequenced sample was memory CD4+ T cells from PBMCs. Subset meaning: CD45RA-negative fraction. This TCR was sampled from a man aged 18-30 years in good health. Some clones in this sample may be carry-over from other donors' samples. This rearrangement joins TRBV7-2 to TRBJ2-3, with D unclear. The CDR3 is CASSSRRGLGTDTQYF. The CDR3 nucleotides read TGTGCCAGCAGCTCGCGGAGAGGTTTAGGCACAGATACGCAGTATTTT.